This record looks at one TCR beta chain sequence and its context. As processed by the authors: Quantification of nucleated cells was approximated via reference gene primer amplification. Some clones are missing from TCRdb's copy, which holds only in-frame ones; the method was immunoSEQ multiplex PCR. The V and J calls and clone size are taken from that table; D and trimming were inferred from the DNA. This sample yields around 500,000 clones, of which over 75% are seen a single time; approximately 2% belongs to the top ten. This record belongs to a study of blood T cell repertoires in COVID-19. Germline V gene lookup returns CDR1 SGHTS and CDR2 YDEGEE. Trimming took 3 bases from V and 5 from J; bases not matched to a gene: 10. The CDR3 is 15 amino acids. Self-reported history from a screening survey and questionnaire set each donor's cohort. Among Cohort 3 donors, those recovered had two negative PCRs, clearance, or symptom resolution.

The chain combines TRBV5-8 with TRBJ1-1, with TRBD1 identical over 7 bases. The sequence was obtained from a woman in her thirties or forties who had recovered from COVID-19. The sample taken for sequencing was PBMCs or T cells enriched from blood (not recorded which). In DNA form, the CDR3 reads TGTGCCAGCAGCTCAATCTACAGGGGTGGTACTGAAGCTTTCTTT. Its protein is CASSSIYRGGTEAFF.